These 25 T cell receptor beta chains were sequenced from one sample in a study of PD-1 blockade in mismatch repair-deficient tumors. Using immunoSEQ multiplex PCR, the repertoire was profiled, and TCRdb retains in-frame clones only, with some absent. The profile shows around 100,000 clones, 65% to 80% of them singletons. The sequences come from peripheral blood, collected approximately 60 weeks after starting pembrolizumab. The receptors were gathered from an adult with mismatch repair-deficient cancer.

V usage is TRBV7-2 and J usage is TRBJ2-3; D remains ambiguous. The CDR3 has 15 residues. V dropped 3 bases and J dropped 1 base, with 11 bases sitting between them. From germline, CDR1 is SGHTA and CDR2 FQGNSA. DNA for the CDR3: TGTGCCAGCAGCTTCTCATCCCTCCGCACAGATACGCAGTATTTT. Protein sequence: CASSFSSLRTDTQYF.

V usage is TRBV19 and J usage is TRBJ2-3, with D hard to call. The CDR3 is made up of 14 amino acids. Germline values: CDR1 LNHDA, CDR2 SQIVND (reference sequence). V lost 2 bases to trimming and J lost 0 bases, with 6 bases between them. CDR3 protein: CASSISGSTDTQYF. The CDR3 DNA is TGTGCCAGTAGTATAAGTGGAAGCACAGATACGCAGTATTTT.

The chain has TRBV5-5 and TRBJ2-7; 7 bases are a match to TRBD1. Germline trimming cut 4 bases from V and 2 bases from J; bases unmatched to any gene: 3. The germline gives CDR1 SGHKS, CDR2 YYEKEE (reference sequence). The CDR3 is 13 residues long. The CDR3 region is CASSRQGAYEQYF. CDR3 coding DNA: TGTGCCAGCAGCCGACAGGGAGCCTACGAGCAGTACTTC.

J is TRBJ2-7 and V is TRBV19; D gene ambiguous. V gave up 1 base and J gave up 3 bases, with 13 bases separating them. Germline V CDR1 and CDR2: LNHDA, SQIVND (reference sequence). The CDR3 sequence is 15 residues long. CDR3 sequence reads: CASSIAVRLNYEQYF. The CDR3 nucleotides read TGTGCCAGTAGTATAGCTGTACGGTTAAACTACGAGCAGTACTTC.

CDR3 in DNA: TGTGCCAGCAGCGTCGCCTACAATGAGCAGTTCTTC. Amino acid sequence: CASSVAYNEQFF. The chain uses TRBV9 and TRBJ2-1; D is undetermined. V lost 2 bases and J lost 2, with 2 bases in between. Germline V gene data show CDR1 as SGDLS and CDR2 as YYNGEE. The CDR3 runs 12 residues.

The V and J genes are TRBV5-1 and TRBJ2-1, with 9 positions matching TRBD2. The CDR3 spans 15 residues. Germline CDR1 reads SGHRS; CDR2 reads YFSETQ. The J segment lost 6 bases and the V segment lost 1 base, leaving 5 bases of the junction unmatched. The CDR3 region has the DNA TGCGCCAGCAGCTTGACCCCGGGACTAGCCAATGAGCAGTTCTTC. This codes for CASSLTPGLANEQFF. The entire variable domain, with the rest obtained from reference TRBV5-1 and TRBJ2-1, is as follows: KAGVTQTPRYLIKTRGQQVTLSCSPISGHRSVSWYQQTPGQGLQFLFEYFSETQRNKGNFPGRFSGRQFSNSRSEMNVSTLELGDSALYLCASSLTPGLANEQFFGPGTRLTVL.

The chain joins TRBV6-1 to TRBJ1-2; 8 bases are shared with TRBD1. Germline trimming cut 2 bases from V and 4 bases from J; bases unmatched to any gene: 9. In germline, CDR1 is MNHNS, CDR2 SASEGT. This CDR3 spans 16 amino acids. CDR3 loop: CASSEIPGQGPYGYTF. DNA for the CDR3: TGTGCCAGCAGTGAAATTCCAGGACAGGGTCCCTATGGCTACACCTTC.

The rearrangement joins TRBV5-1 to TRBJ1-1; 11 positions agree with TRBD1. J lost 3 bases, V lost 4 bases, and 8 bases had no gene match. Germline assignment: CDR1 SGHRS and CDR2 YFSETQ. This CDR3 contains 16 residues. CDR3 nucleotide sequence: TGCGCCAGCAGCCGGACAGGGGGCGCATTGGACACTGAAGCTTTCTTT. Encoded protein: CASSRTGGALDTEAFF.

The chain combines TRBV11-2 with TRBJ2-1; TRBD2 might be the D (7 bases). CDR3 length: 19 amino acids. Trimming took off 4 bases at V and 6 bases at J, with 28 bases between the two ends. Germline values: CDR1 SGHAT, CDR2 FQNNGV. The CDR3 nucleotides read TGTGCCAGCAGCTCCGATAGGGGGGACCTGCAGGCTAGCGGCAATGAGCAGTTCTTC. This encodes CASSSDRGDLQASGNEQFF.

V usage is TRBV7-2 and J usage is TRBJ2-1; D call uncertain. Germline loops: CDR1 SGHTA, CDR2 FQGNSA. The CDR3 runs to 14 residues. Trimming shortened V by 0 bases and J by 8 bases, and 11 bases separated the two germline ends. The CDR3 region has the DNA TGTGCCAGCAGCTTAGCGGGTATGATCTATGAGCAGTTCTTC. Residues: CASSLAGMIYEQFF.

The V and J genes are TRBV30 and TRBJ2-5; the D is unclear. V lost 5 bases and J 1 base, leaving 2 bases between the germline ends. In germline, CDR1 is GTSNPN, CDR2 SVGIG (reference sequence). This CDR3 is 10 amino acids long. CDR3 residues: CAWLQETQYF. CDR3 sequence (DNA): TGTGCCTGGCTCCAAGAGACCCAGTACTTC.

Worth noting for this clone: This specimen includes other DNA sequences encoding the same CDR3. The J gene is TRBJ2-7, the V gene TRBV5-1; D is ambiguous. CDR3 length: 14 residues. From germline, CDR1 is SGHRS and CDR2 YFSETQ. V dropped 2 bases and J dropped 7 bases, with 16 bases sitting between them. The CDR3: CASSLREESGEQYF. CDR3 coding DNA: TGCGCCAGCAGCTTAAGGGAAGAGTCGGGTGAGCAGTACTTC.

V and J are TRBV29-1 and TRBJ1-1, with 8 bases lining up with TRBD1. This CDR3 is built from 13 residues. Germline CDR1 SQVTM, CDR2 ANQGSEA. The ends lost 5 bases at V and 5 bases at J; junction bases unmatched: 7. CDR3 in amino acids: CSVQTGVVTEAFF. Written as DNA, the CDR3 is TGCAGCGTTCAGACAGGGGTGGTGACTGAAGCTTTCTTT.

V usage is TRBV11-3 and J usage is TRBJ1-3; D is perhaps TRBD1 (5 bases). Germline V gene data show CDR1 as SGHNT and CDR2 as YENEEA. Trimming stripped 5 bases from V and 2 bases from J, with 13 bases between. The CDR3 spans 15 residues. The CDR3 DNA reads TGTGCCAGCAGCCGCGTCTGGGGCACTGGAAACACCATATATTTT. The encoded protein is CASSRVWGTGNTIYF.

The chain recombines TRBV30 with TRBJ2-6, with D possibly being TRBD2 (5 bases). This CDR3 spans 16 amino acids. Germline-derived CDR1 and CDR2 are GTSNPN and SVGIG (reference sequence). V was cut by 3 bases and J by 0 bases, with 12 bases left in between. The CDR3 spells CAWRGAGISGANVLTF. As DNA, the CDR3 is TGTGCCTGGAGGGGAGCCGGAATCTCTGGGGCCAACGTCCTGACTTTC.

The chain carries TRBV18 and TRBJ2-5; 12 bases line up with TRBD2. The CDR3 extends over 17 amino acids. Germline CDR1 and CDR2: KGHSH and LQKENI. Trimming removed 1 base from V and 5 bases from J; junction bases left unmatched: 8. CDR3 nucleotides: TGTGCCAGCTCACCACTTATGACTAGCGGGAGCGCGGAGACCCAGTACTTC. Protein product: CASSPLMTSGSAETQYF.

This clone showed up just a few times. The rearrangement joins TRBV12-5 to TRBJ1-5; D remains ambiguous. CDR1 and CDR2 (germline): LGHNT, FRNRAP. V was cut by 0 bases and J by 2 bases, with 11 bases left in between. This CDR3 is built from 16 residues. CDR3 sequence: CASGLVVASGNQPQHF. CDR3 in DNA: TGTGCTAGTGGTTTGGTAGTCGCAAGTGGCAATCAGCCCCAGCATTTT.

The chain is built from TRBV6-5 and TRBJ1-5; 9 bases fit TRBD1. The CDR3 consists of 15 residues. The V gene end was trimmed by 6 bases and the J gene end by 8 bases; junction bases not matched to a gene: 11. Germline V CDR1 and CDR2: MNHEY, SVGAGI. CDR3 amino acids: CASSPGQGKVEPQHF. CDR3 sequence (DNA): TGTGCCAGCAGCCCGGGACAGGGAAAGGTGGAGCCCCAGCATTTT.

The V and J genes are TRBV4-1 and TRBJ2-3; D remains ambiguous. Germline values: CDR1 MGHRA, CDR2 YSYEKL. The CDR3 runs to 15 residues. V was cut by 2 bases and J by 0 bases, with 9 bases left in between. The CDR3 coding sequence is TGCGCCAGCAGCCAACCTCCCCCCAGCACAGATACGCAGTATTTT. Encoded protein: CASSQPPPSTDTQYF.

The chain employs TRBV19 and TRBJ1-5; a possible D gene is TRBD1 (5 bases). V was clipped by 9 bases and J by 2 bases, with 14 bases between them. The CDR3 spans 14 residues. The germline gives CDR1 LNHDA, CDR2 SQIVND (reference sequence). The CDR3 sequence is CASRGRAGNQPQHF. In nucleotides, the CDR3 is TGTGCCAGCCGTGGCAGGGCAGGCAATCAGCCCCAGCATTTT.

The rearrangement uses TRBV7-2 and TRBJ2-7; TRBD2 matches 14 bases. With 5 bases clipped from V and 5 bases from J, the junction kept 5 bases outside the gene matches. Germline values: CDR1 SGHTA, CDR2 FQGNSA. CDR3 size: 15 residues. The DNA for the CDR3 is TGTGCCAGCAGCCCGGGACTAGCGGGAGAGGACGAGCAGTACTTC. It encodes CASSPGLAGEDEQYF.

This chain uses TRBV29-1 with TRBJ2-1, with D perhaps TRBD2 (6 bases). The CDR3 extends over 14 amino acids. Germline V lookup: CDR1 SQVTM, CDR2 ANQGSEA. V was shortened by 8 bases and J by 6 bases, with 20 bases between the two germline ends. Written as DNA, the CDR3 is TGCAGCTCCCGGGGGTCAGCGAATCCCAATGAGCAGTTCTTC. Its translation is CSSRGSANPNEQFF.

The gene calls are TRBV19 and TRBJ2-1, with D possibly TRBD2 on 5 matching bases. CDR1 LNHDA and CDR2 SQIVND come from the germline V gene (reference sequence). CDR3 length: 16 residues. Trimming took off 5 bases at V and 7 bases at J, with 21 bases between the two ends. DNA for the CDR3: TGTGCCAGTAGTGCGGACCTACCTTTCGGCGGGAATGAGCAGTTCTTC. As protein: CASSADLPFGGNEQFF.

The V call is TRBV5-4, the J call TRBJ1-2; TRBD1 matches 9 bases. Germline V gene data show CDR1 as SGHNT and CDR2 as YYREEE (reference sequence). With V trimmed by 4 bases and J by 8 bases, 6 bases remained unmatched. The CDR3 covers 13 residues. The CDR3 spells CASSPDRGRGYTF. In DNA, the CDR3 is TGTGCCAGCAGCCCGGACAGGGGAAGGGGCTACACCTTC.

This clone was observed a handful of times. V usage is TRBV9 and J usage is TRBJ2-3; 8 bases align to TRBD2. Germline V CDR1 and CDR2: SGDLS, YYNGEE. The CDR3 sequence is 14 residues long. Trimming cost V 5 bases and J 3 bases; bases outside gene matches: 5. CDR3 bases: TGTGCCAGCAGTTCGGCGGGAGGAACAGATACGCAGTATTTT. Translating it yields CASSSAGGTDTQYF.